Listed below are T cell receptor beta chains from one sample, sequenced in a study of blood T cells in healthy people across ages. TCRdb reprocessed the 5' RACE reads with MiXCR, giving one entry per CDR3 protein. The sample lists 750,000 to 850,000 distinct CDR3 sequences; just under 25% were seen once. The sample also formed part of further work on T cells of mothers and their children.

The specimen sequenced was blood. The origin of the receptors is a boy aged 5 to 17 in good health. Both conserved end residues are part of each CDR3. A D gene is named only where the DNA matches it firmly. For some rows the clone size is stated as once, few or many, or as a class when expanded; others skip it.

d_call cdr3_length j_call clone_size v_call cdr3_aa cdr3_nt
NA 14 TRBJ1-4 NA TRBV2 CASSVVRINEKLFF TGTGCCAGCAGTGTAGTACGGATTAATGAAAAACTGTTTTTT
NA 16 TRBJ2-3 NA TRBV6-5 CASSYGLLADTDTQYF TGTGCCAGCAGTTACGGGCTCCTGGCCGACACAGATACGCAGTATTTT
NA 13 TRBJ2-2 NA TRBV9 CASGDGNTGELFF TGTGCCAGCGGGGACGGAAACACCGGGGAGCTGTTTTTT
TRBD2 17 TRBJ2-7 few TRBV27 CASSSPIVAGAGYEQYF TGTGCCAGCAGTTCCCCTATTGTAGCGGGAGCAGGGTACGAGCAGTACTTC
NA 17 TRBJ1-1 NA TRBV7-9 CASSLGWGDEGYTEAFF TGTGCCAGCAGCTTAGGATGGGGAGATGAAGGGTATACTGAAGCTTTCTTT
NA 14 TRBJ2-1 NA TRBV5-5 CASQHPISYNEQFF TGTGCCTCCCAGCACCCAATATCCTACAATGAGCAGTTCTTC
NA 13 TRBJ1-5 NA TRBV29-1 CSVALGAGQPRHF NA
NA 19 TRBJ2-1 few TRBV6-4 CASSERGTRTPRNYNEQFF TGTGCCAGCAGTGAAAGGGGGACGAGAACTCCCCGAAATTACAATGAGCAGTTCTTC
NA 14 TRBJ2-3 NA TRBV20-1 CSASFGGSTDTQYF TGCAGTGCTAGTTTCGGGGGTAGCACAGATACGCAGTATTTT
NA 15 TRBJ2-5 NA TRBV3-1 CASSQGRGPEGTQYF TGTGCCAGCAGCCAAGGGAGGGGACCCGAAGGGACCCAGTACTTC
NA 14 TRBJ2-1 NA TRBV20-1 CSAKGVVNPNEQFF TGCAGTGCTAAGGGTGTGGTTAATCCAAATGAGCAGTTCTTC
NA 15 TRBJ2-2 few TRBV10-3 CAIGHSGANTGELFF TGTGCCATCGGTCATAGCGGAGCGAACACCGGGGAGCTGTTTTTT
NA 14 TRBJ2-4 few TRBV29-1 CSVEDSNRKNIQYF TGCAGCGTTGAAGATTCGAACAGGAAAAACATTCAGTACTTC
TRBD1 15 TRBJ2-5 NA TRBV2 CASSRGTVPEETQYF TGTGCCAGCAGTAGAGGGACAGTCCCTGAAGAGACCCAGTACTTC
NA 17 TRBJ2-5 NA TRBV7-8 CASSLTWFRDGQETQYF TGTGCCAGCAGCTTAACCTGGTTCAGGGACGGCCAAGAGACCCAGTACTTC
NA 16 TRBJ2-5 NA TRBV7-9 CASSSLAHSLLETQYF TGTGCCAGCAGCTCCTTAGCCCACAGTCTCTTAGAGACCCAGTACTTC
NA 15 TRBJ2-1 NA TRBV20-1 CSARDLGGILNEQFF TGCAGTGCTAGAGATCTTGGGGGAATCCTCAATGAGCAGTTCTTC
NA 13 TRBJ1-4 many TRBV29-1 CSARAATNEKLFF TGCAGCGCCCGGGCAGCAACTAATGAAAAACTGTTTTTT
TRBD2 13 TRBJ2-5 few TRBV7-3 CASSPGGAGGFFF TGTGCCAGCAGCCCCGGGGGGGCGGGAGGGTTCTTCTTC
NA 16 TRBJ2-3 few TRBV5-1 CASSLGPDPFTDTQYF TGCGCCAGCAGCTTGGGTCCGGACCCCTTCACAGATACGCAGTATTTT
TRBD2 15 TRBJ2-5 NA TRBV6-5 CASSYGTSGNNEHFF TGTGCCAGCAGTTACGGGACTAGCGGAAACAATGAGCATTTCTTC
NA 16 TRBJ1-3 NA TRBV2 CASMRDEGPTGNTIYF TGTGCCAGCATGCGGGACGAAGGACCGACTGGAAACACCATATATTTT
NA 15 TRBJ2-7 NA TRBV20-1 CSASAADKGLREQYF TGCAGTGCCTCTGCCGCGGACAAAGGCCTACGCGAGCAGTACTTC
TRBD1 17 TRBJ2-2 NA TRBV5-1 CASSRHQGTGYTGELFF TGCGCCAGCAGCCGACACCAAGGGACAGGGTATACCGGGGAGCTGTTTTTT
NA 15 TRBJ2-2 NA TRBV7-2 CASSLSAWDTGELFF TGTGCCAGCAGCTTATCTGCGTGGGACACCGGGGAGCTGTTTTTT
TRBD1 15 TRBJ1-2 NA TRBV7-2 CASSLAQGAGYGYTF TGTGCCAGCAGCTTAGCGCAGGGGGCGGGCTATGGCTACACCTTC
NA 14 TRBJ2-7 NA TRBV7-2 CASSLRSDSYEQYF TGTGCCAGCAGCTTACGTAGTGACTCCTACGAGCAGTACTTC
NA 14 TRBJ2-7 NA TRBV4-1 CASSQGLVDYEQYF TGCGCCAGCAGCCAAGGACTAGTCGACTACGAGCAGTACTTC
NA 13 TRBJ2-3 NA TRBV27 CAGRLASTDTQYF TGTGCCGGCAGGCTAGCGAGCACAGATACGCAGTATTTT
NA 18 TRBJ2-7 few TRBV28 CASSATKLHTSGDPEQYF TGTGCCAGCAGTGCTACCAAACTCCACACGTCCGGAGATCCCGAGCAGTACTTC
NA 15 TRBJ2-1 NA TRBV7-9 CASNPNPGSGNEQFF TGTGCCAGCAACCCAAATCCGGGGAGTGGCAATGAGCAGTTCTTC
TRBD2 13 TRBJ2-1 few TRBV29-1 CSVLAGEYDEQFF TGCAGCGTTCTGGCGGGAGAATATGATGAGCAGTTCTTC
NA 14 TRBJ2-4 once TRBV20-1 CSAPWGDAKNIQYF TGCAGTGCCCCGTGGGGGGACGCCAAAAACATTCAGTACTTC
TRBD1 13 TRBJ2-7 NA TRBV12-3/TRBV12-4 CASRQGVTYEQYF TGTGCCAGCAGACAGGGGGTGACCTACGAGCAGTACTTC
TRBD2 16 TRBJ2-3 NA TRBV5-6 CASSLQLAGSSDTQYF TGTGCCAGCAGCTTGCAACTAGCGGGATCGTCAGATACGCAGTATTTT
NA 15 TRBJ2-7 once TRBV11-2 CASSPTLVLVYEQYF TGTGCCAGCAGCCCGACTCTGGTTCTAGTCTACGAGCAGTACTTC
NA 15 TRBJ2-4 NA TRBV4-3 CASSQGTVAKNIEYF TGCGCCAGCAGCCAGGGGACGGTGGCCAAAAACATTGAGTACTTC
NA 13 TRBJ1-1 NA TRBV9 CAGSDGGPDTAFF TGTGCCGGCAGCGATGGGGGCCCGGACACGGCTTTCTTT
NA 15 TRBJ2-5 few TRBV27 CASSLSTKGGETQYF TGTGCCAGCAGTTTATCCACCAAAGGGGGGGAGACCCAGTACTTC
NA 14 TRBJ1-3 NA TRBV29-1 CSVDVGSSGNTIYF TGCAGCGTTGACGTTGGGAGCTCTGGAAACACCATATATTTT
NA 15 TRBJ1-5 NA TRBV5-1 CASSPRPGPNQPQHF TGCGCCAGCAGCCCCCGACCCGGGCCTAATCAGCCCCAGCATTTT
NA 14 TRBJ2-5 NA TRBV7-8 CASSRDQIQETQYF TGTGCCAGCAGCCGGGACCAGATTCAGGAGACCCAGTACTTC
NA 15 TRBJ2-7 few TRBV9 CASSIGAESSYEQYF TGTGCCAGCAGCATTGGAGCGGAAAGCTCCTACGAGCAGTACTTC
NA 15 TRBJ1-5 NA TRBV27 CASSLRGTENQPQHF TGTGCCAGCAGTTTACGAGGCACGGAGAATCAGCCCCAGCATTTT
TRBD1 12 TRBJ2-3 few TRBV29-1 CSVTGVSDTQYF TGCAGCGTTACAGGGGTTTCGGATACGCAGTATTTT
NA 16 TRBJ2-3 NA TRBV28 CASRSWRAGSTDTQYF TGTGCCAGCAGGTCCTGGAGGGCGGGCTCCACAGATACGCAGTATTTT
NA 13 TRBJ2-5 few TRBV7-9 CASSFDYQETQYF TGTGCCAGCAGCTTTGACTACCAAGAGACCCAGTACTTC